A single sample gave rise to the 13 T cell receptor beta chains below, sequenced in a study of OX40 agonist ivuxolimab in advanced cancers. The table came from immunoSEQ multiplex PCR; TCRdb's copy has only in-frame clones and leaves some out. The sample carries some 74,000 clones, around 82% recorded once. The sample here was CD4+ or CD8+ T cells sorted from blood, taken in a trial of the OX40 agonist ivuxolimab. These receptors came from an adult with an advanced solid tumor such as melanoma, head and neck, liver or kidney cancer.

This clone was counted between two and nine times. This chain links TRBV19 with TRBJ2-5, with 7 bases that match TRBD2. J gave up 5 bases and V 2 bases, and 2 bases lay outside the gene matches. This CDR3 contains 13 residues. Germline CDR1 LNHDA, CDR2 SQIVND (reference sequence). The CDR3, as DNA: TGTGCCAGTAGTATACCCGGGAGGGAGACCCAGTACTTC. Its protein is CASSIPGRETQYF.

The chain has TRBV18 and TRBJ1-4, with 9 bases matching TRBD1. CDR3 length equals 14 residues. Germline loops: CDR1 KGHSH, CDR2 LQKENI. J lost 6 bases, V lost 4 bases, and 3 bases had no gene match. CDR3 loop: CASSRRDRDEKLFF. The DNA for the CDR3 is TGTGCCAGCTCACGCCGGGACAGGGATGAAAAACTGTTTTTT.

The V and J genes are TRBV29-1 and TRBJ1-2; D is perhaps TRBD1 (6 bases). V shed 5 bases and J shed 3 bases, with 13 bases lying between them. Germline values: CDR1 SQVTM, CDR2 ANQGSEA. This CDR3 comprises 13 residues. CDR3 amino acids: CSVSPGVDYGYTF. Here the CDR3 DNA reads TGCAGCGTTTCCCCAGGGGTGGACTATGGCTACACCTTC.

The rearrangement uses TRBV7-6 and TRBJ1-3; D unresolved. Per germline, CDR1 SGHVS and CDR2 FNYEAQ. With 4 bases removed from V and 0 bases from J, the gap between germline ends came to 7 bases. The CDR3 runs to 14 residues. The DNA of the CDR3 is TGTGCCAGCAGCTCCGCCAGCTCTGGAAACACCATATATTTT. Protein product: CASSSASSGNTIYF.

In DNA, the CDR3 is TGTGCCAGCAGTTCCGTTCCCCCTACAGGGCCATATGGCTACACCTTC. It encodes CASSSVPPTGPYGYTF. The chain is built from TRBV27 and TRBJ1-2; TRBD1 might be the D (6 bases). V lost 4 bases and J lost 5, with 20 bases in between. The CDR3 extends over 16 amino acids. Germline CDR1 is MNHEY and CDR2 is SMNVEV (reference sequence).

J is TRBJ2-1 and V is TRBV4-2; 10 nucleotides agree with TRBD2. CDR3 length equals 15 residues. V trimming: 8 bases; J trimming: 6 bases; junction bases outside the gene matches: 10. CDR1 is LGHNA, CDR2 YNFKEQ, per germline. The CDR3 nucleotides read TGTGCCAGCGTCCGTCTAGCGGGAGCGGCCAATGAGCAGTTCTTC. It encodes CASVRLAGAANEQFF.

The V gene is TRBV14, the J gene TRBJ2-7; D gene ambiguous. Germline-derived CDR1 and CDR2 are SGHDN and FVKESK. This CDR3 spans 15 amino acids. Trimming took off 1 base at V and 1 base at J, with 11 bases between the two ends. CDR3 sequence: CASSQGGALSYEQYF. The CDR3, as DNA: TGTGCCAGCAGCCAAGGGGGTGCTTTGTCCTACGAGCAGTACTTC.

V gene TRBV15 combines with J gene TRBJ1-1; tentative D call: TRBD1 (6 bases). The CDR3 spans 14 residues. V was trimmed by 4 bases and J by 5 bases, leaving 14 bases between them. Germline CDR1 reads LNHNV; CDR2 reads YYDKDF (reference sequence). The CDR3: CATSKGGGNTEAFF. The CDR3 bases are TGTGCCACCAGCAAAGGAGGGGGAAATACTGAAGCTTTCTTT.

V gene TRBV2 combines with J gene TRBJ2-7; no clear D. The CDR3 covers 12 residues. Trimming left V 1 base short and J 2 bases short, with 3 bases between. In germline, CDR1 is SNHLY, CDR2 FYNNEI. The CDR3 DNA follows: TGTGCCAGCAGTGAAGGGGCCTACGAGCAGTACTTC. Translation: CASSEGAYEQYF.

This chain joins TRBV5-1 and TRBJ2-5, with 12 nucleotides matching TRBD2. CDR1 SGHRS and CDR2 YFSETQ come from the germline V gene. V shed 0 bases, J shed 2 bases, and the junction held 8 bases outside the gene matches. The CDR3 consists of 18 residues. CDR3 coding DNA: TGCGCCAGCAGCTTGGAGGCTAGCGGGGGGGCGATGCAAGAGACCCAGTACTTC. It translates to CASSLEASGGAMQETQYF.

This clone was found a few times. This sequence joins TRBV28 and TRBJ2-7; no clear D gene. This CDR3 comprises 12 residues. Per the germline V gene, CDR1 is MDHEN and CDR2 is SYDVKM. Trimming pared 2 bases from V and 4 bases from J, leaving 6 bases between. CDR3 sequence: CASSLTVYEQYF. CDR3 in DNA: TGTGCCAGCAGTTTAACGGTATACGAGCAGTACTTC.

To note about this clone: Additional DNA sequences in this sample encode the identical CDR3. The rearrangement uses TRBV28 and TRBJ1-2, with a weak D call TRBD1 (5 bases). CDR3 size: 13 residues. Germline CDR1 reads MDHEN; CDR2 reads SYDVKM. V lost 2 bases, J lost 3 bases, and 7 bases lay in between. The CDR3, as DNA: TGTGCCAGCAGTTTAGGGACCGACTATGGCTACACCTTC. Encoded protein: CASSLGTDYGYTF.

This chain links TRBV5-1 with TRBJ2-2, with D hard to call. Between the trimmed V and J ends, which lost 0 bases and 7 bases, there was a span of 4 bases. Germline values: CDR1 SGHRS, CDR2 YFSETQ. This CDR3 spans 12 amino acids. CDR3 in DNA: TGCGCCAGCAGCTTGGGGGACGGGGAGCTGTTTTTT. Translation gives CASSLGDGELFF. Full variable domain (rest looked up from reference TRBV5-1 and TRBJ2-2): KAGVTQTPRYLIKTRGQQVTLSCSPISGHRSVSWYQQTPGQGLQFLFEYFSETQRNKGNFPGRFSGRQFSNSRSEMNVSTLELGDSALYLCASSLGDGELFFGEGSRLTVL.